The 17 T cell receptor beta chains in this list originate from one sample, sequenced in a study of OX40 agonist ivuxolimab in advanced cancers. TCRdb's copy holds only in-frame clones and misses some; the assay was immunoSEQ multiplex PCR. The table records 150,000 to 190,000 clones, approximately 94% of them present only once. Specimen: CD4+ or CD8+ T cells sorted from blood, collected in a trial of the OX40 agonist ivuxolimab. These receptors all stem from an adult with an advanced solid tumor such as melanoma, head and neck, liver or kidney cancer.

The V call is TRBV2, the J call TRBJ1-2; possible D gene TRBD1, 6 bases. The V gene's germline CDR1 is SNHLY and CDR2 FYNNEI. V was trimmed by 4 bases and J by 6 bases, leaving 12 bases between them. CDR3 size: 13 residues. The CDR3 nucleotides are TGTGCCAGCAGTGGCCGGCGGACAGATGGCTACACCTTC. It codes for CASSGRRTDGYTF.

The chain links TRBV7-6 to TRBJ1-3; no firm D call. The CDR3 contains 18 residues. The V end was cut by 4 bases, the J end by 0 bases, with 19 bases between. Germline CDR1 and CDR2: SGHVS and FNYEAQ. The DNA for the CDR3 is TGTGCCAGCAGCTCCACCCCGATTTTGCCACTCTCTGGAAACACCATATATTTT. It specifies CASSSTPILPLSGNTIYF.

The V gene is TRBV6-6, the J gene TRBJ2-7; 8 bases match TRBD1. This CDR3 has 15 amino acids. V lost 0 bases, J lost 6 bases, and 7 bases stayed unmatched. The germline CDR1 and CDR2 sequences are MNHNY and SVGAGI (reference sequence). CDR3 protein: CASSYSYRGAREQYF. As DNA, the CDR3 is TGTGCCAGCAGTTACTCCTACAGGGGGGCTCGCGAGCAGTACTTC.

This rearrangement joins TRBV4-3 to TRBJ1-1; D gene ambiguous. Germline V gives CDR1 LGHNA, CDR2 YSLEER. The CDR3 sequence is 15 residues long. Trimming took off 0 bases at V and 1 base at J, with 9 bases between the two ends. The CDR3 bases are TGCGCCAGCAGCCAAGAAGCAAGAGCGAACACTGAAGCTTTCTTT. Its protein is CASSQEARANTEAFF.

The V call is TRBV10-1, the J call TRBJ2-2; D uncertain. V was shortened by 3 bases and J by 7 bases, with 9 bases between the two germline ends. Per the germline V gene, CDR1 is WNHNN and CDR2 is SYGVQD (reference sequence). The CDR3 is 13 amino acids. This CDR3 is CASSEHGYGELFF. CDR3 in DNA: TGCGCCAGCAGTGAACATGGTTACGGGGAGCTGTTTTTT.

The chain couples TRBV4-3 to TRBJ2-7; 9 nucleotides line up with TRBD1. The J segment lost 2 bases and the V segment lost 4 bases, leaving 9 bases of the junction unmatched. CDR3 length: 16 residues. CDR1 and CDR2 (germline): LGHNA, YSLEER. The CDR3 loop is CASSPASGTGTYEQYF. In DNA, the CDR3 is TGCGCCAGCAGCCCAGCTTCCGGGACAGGGACCTACGAGCAGTACTTC.

This clone showed up just once. The V and J genes are TRBV5-4 and TRBJ2-7, with D perhaps matching TRBD1 (5 bases). The V gene's germline CDR1 is SGHNT and CDR2 YYREEE (reference sequence). CDR3 length: 13 amino acids. Deletions cut 7 bases from V and 0 bases from J, with 11 bases between. The CDR3 sequence: CASQGARSYEQYF. CDR3 in DNA: TGTGCCAGCCAAGGGGCCCGCTCCTACGAGCAGTACTTC.

The chain employs TRBV9 and TRBJ1-5; the D gene is possibly TRBD1 (5 bases). With 1 base removed from V and 3 bases from J, the gap between germline ends came to 11 bases. Germline V gives CDR1 SGDLS, CDR2 YYNGEE. The CDR3 loop spans 15 amino acids. Here the CDR3 DNA reads TGTGCCAGCAGCGTATCGGGACGGGACAATCAGCCCCAGCATTTT. It encodes CASSVSGRDNQPQHF.

V is TRBV6-5 and J is TRBJ2-7; D ambiguous. Trimming removed 8 bases at V and 3 bases at J, with 8 bases between. CDR1 and CDR2 from the germline V gene are MNHEY and SVGAGI. This CDR3 comprises 11 residues. This CDR3 reads CASPQSYEQYF. The CDR3 region has the DNA TGTGCCAGCCCCCAGAGCTACGAGCAGTACTTC.

The chain has TRBV11-2 and TRBJ1-3, with D unclear. The germline CDR1 and CDR2 sequences are SGHAT and FQNNGV. Trimming cost V 5 bases and J 0 bases, with 14 bases left between them. The CDR3 runs 16 residues. The CDR3 DNA follows: TGTGCCAGCAGCGCCTCCTCGGGGATCTCTGGAAACACCATATATTTT. This translates into CASSASSGISGNTIYF. Full variable domain (rest looked up from reference TRBV11-2 and TRBJ1-3): EAGVAQSPRYKIIEKRQSVAFWCNPISGHATLYWYQQILGQGPKLLIQFQNNGVVDDSQLPKDRFSAERLKGVDSTLKIQPAKLEDSAVYLCASSASSGISGNTIYFGEGSWLTVV.

CDR3 coding DNA: TGTGCCAGCAGCTCGGACAGCCAGGGGACGCAGTATTTT. The encoded protein is CASSSDSQGTQYF. The chain couples TRBV11-2 to TRBJ2-3; D is possibly TRBD1 (6 bases). CDR3 length equals 13 residues. Trimming cost V 4 bases and J 9 bases, with 14 bases left between them. Germline V gene lookup returns CDR1 SGHAT and CDR2 FQNNGV.

V gene TRBV7-9 combines with J gene TRBJ1-1, with D maybe TRBD1 (6 bases). The V gene lost 3 bases and the J gene lost 5 bases, with 25 bases spanning the gap. There are 18 residues in the CDR3. Germline V CDR1 and CDR2: SEHNR, FQNEAQ (reference sequence). Here the CDR3 reads CASSLILTLDETGTEAFF. The DNA of the CDR3 is TGTGCCAGCAGCTTGATACTAACACTAGACGAGACAGGAACTGAAGCTTTCTTT.

This sequence joins TRBV27 and TRBJ2-1, with D unresolved. Trimming pared 2 bases from V and 9 bases from J, leaving 8 bases between. In germline, CDR1 is MNHEY, CDR2 SMNVEV (reference sequence). The CDR3 has 12 residues. CDR3 sequence (DNA): TGTGCCAGCAGTTTACTGCGCGGTGAGCAGTTCTTC. It specifies CASSLLRGEQFF.

V is TRBV27 and J is TRBJ2-1; the match to TRBD1 covers 12 bases. V lost 3 bases to trimming and J lost 4 bases; unmatched junction nucleotides: 4. This CDR3 has 16 amino acids. Germline V gene lookup returns CDR1 MNHEY and CDR2 SMNVEV (reference sequence). The CDR3 is CASSLGQGARYNEQFF. As DNA, the CDR3 is TGTGCCAGCAGTTTGGGACAGGGGGCGAGGTACAATGAGCAGTTCTTC.

This chain joins TRBV11-2 and TRBJ1-3; D unresolved. V lost 5 bases to trimming and J lost 0 bases, with 11 bases between them. The CDR3 sequence is 15 residues long. Germline V gives CDR1 SGHAT, CDR2 FQNNGV. In DNA form, the CDR3 reads TGTGCCAGCAGCCAAGCCGGGAACTCTGGAAACACCATATATTTT. Its protein is CASSQAGNSGNTIYF.

The gene calls are TRBV11-2 and TRBJ2-3; D is ambiguous. V lost 1 base and J lost 4, with 15 bases in between. CDR3 size: 16 residues. Germline V gene data show CDR1 as SGHAT and CDR2 as FQNNGV. CDR3 sequence reads: CASSLGPYQRSDTQYF. For the CDR3, the DNA is TGTGCCAGCAGCTTAGGCCCGTATCAAAGATCAGATACGCAGTATTTT.

This clone was counted once. The genes are TRBV5-1 and TRBJ1-4; D is unclear. The CDR3 is 13 amino acids. The germline CDR1 and CDR2 sequences are SGHRS and YFSETQ. Between the trimmed V and J ends, which lost 0 bases and 6 bases, there was a span of 6 bases. The CDR3 nucleotides are TGCGCCAGCAGCTTGGGACGGGATGAAAAACTGTTTTTT. It specifies CASSLGRDEKLFF.